Presented here are 26 T cell receptor beta chains from one specimen sequenced in a study of blood T cell repertoires in COVID-19. Some clones are missing from TCRdb's copy, which holds only in-frame ones; the method was immunoSEQ multiplex PCR. The profile shows about 160,000 clones, about 85% of them singletons. The material sequenced was peripheral blood. The receptors derive from a human donor with acute or convalescent COVID-19. The donor label of this sample is uncertain.

The gene calls are TRBV19 and TRBJ2-1; 14 bases align to TRBD2. Germline V CDR1 and CDR2: LNHDA, SQIVND (reference sequence). This CDR3 has 18 amino acids. V shed 8 bases and J 5 bases; nucleotides not matched to a gene: 14. This chain's CDR3 is CASQIRARGLAGDNEQFF. In DNA, the CDR3 is TGTGCCAGTCAGATAAGGGCCAGGGGACTAGCGGGGGACAATGAGCAGTTCTTC.

The chain carries TRBV11-2 and TRBJ2-1, with 7 bases that match TRBD2. This CDR3 comprises 17 residues. Germline CDR1 and CDR2: SGHAT and FQNNGV. Losses at the gene ends were 3 bases for V and 8 bases for J; bases not matched to a gene: 16. CDR3 loop: CASSFDTFSGSIDEQFF. CDR3 in DNA: TGTGCCAGCAGCTTCGACACCTTTAGCGGGTCTATCGATGAGCAGTTCTTC.

The CDR3 DNA follows: TGTGCCAGCAGCTTTAGCGGGGGCTACAATGAGCAGTTCTTC. It codes for CASSFSGGYNEQFF. The chain uses TRBV7-3 and TRBJ2-1, with 9 bases fitting TRBD2. The CDR3 covers 14 residues. Germline CDR1 is SGHTA and CDR2 is FQGTGA. V lost 3 bases and J lost 3; bases outside the gene matches: 0.

The CDR3 DNA is TGTGCCAGCAGCATCGACAGCAGCAATCAGCCCCAGCATTTT. Protein product: CASSIDSSNQPQHF. V is TRBV7-2 and J is TRBJ1-5, with a weak D call TRBD1 (5 bases). Deletions cut 5 bases from V and 1 base from J, with 9 bases between. The CDR3 is 14 amino acids. Per the germline V gene, CDR1 is SGHTA and CDR2 is FQGNSA.

The chain combines TRBV9 with TRBJ2-2, with 9 bases aligning to TRBD2. CDR1 and CDR2 (germline): SGDLS, YYNGEE. V lost 2 bases and J lost 4; bases outside the gene matches: 9. This CDR3 comprises 17 residues. DNA for the CDR3: TGTGCCAGCAGCGTCAAGGAGCGGGGGGCGCGCACCGGGGAGCTGTTTTTT. Protein product: CASSVKERGARTGELFF.

This clone was detected once. This chain uses TRBV3-1 (or the pseudogene TRBV3-2) with TRBJ1-2; 9 nucleotides align to TRBD1. V trimming: 1 base; J trimming: 2 bases; junction bases outside the gene matches: 2. Germline V gene lookup returns CDR1 LGHDT and CDR2 YNNKEL (reference sequence). The CDR3 length is 15 residues. DNA for the CDR3: TGTGCCAGCAGCCAAGGTGACAGGGGGAACTATGGCTACACCTTC. Its translation is CASSQGDRGNYGYTF.

The chain joins TRBV6-1 to TRBJ1-2; 9 bases agree with TRBD1. There are 15 residues in the CDR3. Trimming removed 2 bases from V and 2 bases from J; junction bases left unmatched: 3. Germline values: CDR1 MNHNS, CDR2 SASEGT. The CDR3 here is CASSEWGTGNYGYTF. The CDR3 region has the DNA TGTGCCAGCAGTGAATGGGGGACAGGGAACTATGGCTACACCTTC.

V is TRBV5-1 and J is TRBJ2-1; the match to TRBD1 covers 8 bases. Germline CDR1 is SGHRS and CDR2 is YFSETQ. V gave up 4 bases and J gave up 5 bases; unmatched junction bases: 11. The CDR3 length is 16 residues. DNA of the CDR3: TGCGCCAGCAGCCCAGGCCTAGGACAGGGACACAATGAGCAGTTCTTC. This gives the protein CASSPGLGQGHNEQFF.

This clone was seen a handful of times. The chain has TRBV20-1 and TRBJ1-5, with D possibly being TRBD1 (6 bases). The V end lost 3 bases, the J end lost 1 base, and 10 bases lay between the germline ends. The CDR3 runs 14 residues. The germline gives CDR1 DFQATT, CDR2 SNEGSKA (reference sequence). This chain's CDR3 is CSASRGGSNQPQHF. CDR3 nucleotides: TGCAGTGCTAGTAGGGGGGGGAGCAATCAGCCCCAGCATTTT.

This clone occurred a few times. V usage is TRBV28 and J usage is TRBJ1-5; 7 nucleotides align to TRBD1. The V gene end was trimmed by 7 bases and the J gene end by 1 base; junction bases not matched to a gene: 7. Germline assignment: CDR1 MDHEN and CDR2 SYDVKM. The CDR3 sequence is 15 residues long. The CDR3 DNA sequence: TGTGCCAGCACCCCCGAGGGGGCAAGCAATCAGCCCCAGCATTTT. Residues: CASTPEGASNQPQHF. Full variable domain (outside the CDR3, taken from reference TRBV28 and TRBJ1-5): DVKVTQSSRYLVKRTGEKVFLECVQDMDHENMFWYRQDPGLGLRLIYFSYDVKMKEKGDIPEGYSVSREKKERFSLILESASTNQTSMYLCASTPEGASNQPQHFGDGTRLSIL.

This clone was seen a few times. The V call is TRBV5-4, the J call TRBJ1-2; 8 bases map to TRBD1. V lost 2 bases and J lost 4; bases outside the gene matches: 7. This CDR3 is built from 15 residues. Germline values: CDR1 SGHNT, CDR2 YYREEE (reference sequence). Here the CDR3 DNA reads TGTGCCAGCAGCTTAGGGCAGGGGGCGGGCTATGGCTACACCTTC. Translated: CASSLGQGAGYGYTF.

The chain links TRBV3-1 (or the pseudogene TRBV3-2) to TRBJ2-1; TRBD2 matches 9 bases. V shed 0 bases and J 0 bases; nucleotides not matched to a gene: 9. Germline assignment: CDR1 LGHDT and CDR2 YNNKEL (reference sequence). The CDR3 consists of 19 residues. The CDR3 region has the DNA TGTGCCAGCAGCCAAGAGGGTATGGGACTAGCCAACTCCTACAATGAGCAGTTCTTC. This sequence encodes CASSQEGMGLANSYNEQFF.

The V call is TRBV6-2 or TRBV6-3, the J call TRBJ2-2; the match to TRBD1 covers 9 bases. Germline V gene lookup returns CDR1 MNHEY and CDR2 SVGEGT. There are 16 residues in the CDR3. V shed 0 bases and J 7 bases; nucleotides not matched to a gene: 6. The DNA for the CDR3 is TGTGCCAGCAGTTACTCCCGGGACAGGGCACACGGGGAGCTGTTTTTT. This encodes CASSYSRDRAHGELFF.

This chain joins TRBV7-3 and TRBJ2-7; TRBD1 aligns across 7 bases. The CDR3 runs to 14 residues. V trimming: 5 bases; J trimming: 2 bases; junction bases outside the gene matches: 6. CDR1 and CDR2 from the germline V gene are SGHTA and FQGTGA. CDR3: CASSGDRATYEQYF. The CDR3, as DNA: TGTGCCAGCAGCGGGGACAGAGCAACCTACGAGCAGTACTTC.

This clone has just a few counts. V is TRBV10-3 and J is TRBJ1-1, with D unresolved. CDR1 is ENHRY and CDR2 is SYGVKD in the germline V gene. Trimming removed 0 bases at V and 11 bases at J, with 22 bases between. The CDR3 totals 16 residues. The CDR3 DNA follows: TGTGCCATCAGTGAGTCGAAAGGGTTCGGAGGCTCCAAGGCTTTCTTT. Its translation: CAISESKGFGGSKAFF.

This clone was seen more than once but under ten times. V usage is TRBV6-5 and J usage is TRBJ1-1; D gene ambiguous. The CDR3 is 13 residues long. Germline V gives CDR1 MNHEY, CDR2 SVGAGI. Trimming pared 5 bases from V and 0 bases from J, leaving 7 bases between. The CDR3 spells CASSKQLNTEAFF. The CDR3 bases are TGTGCCAGCAGTAAACAGCTGAACACTGAAGCTTTCTTT.

This chain joins TRBV5-1 and TRBJ2-5; D possibly corresponds to TRBD1 (6 bases). V lost 9 bases to trimming and J lost 2 bases, with 14 bases between them. Germline lookup yields CDR1 SGHRS and CDR2 YFSETQ. The CDR3 loop spans 13 amino acids. The CDR3 sequence: CATSGASQETQYF. In DNA, the CDR3 is TGCGCCACCTCAGGGGCCTCGCAAGAGACCCAGTACTTC.

This chain connects TRBV7-9 to TRBJ1-6; 7 nucleotides align to TRBD1. V shed 5 bases and J 10 bases; nucleotides not matched to a gene: 8. The CDR3 length is 14 residues. Germline loops: CDR1 SEHNR, CDR2 FQNEAQ (reference sequence). Here the CDR3 DNA reads TGTGCCAGCAGCCCGACAGGGACGAACTCACCCCTCCACTTT. Translation: CASSPTGTNSPLHF. The full variable domain, its missing parts supplied by reference TRBV7-9 and TRBJ1-6, is DTGVSQNPRHKITKRGQNVTFRCDPISEHNRLYWYRQTLGQGPEFLTYFQNEAQLEKSRLLSDRFSAERPKGSFSTLEIQRTEQGDSAMYLCASSPTGTNSPLHFGNGTRLTVT.

A few counts support this clone. The chain employs TRBV5-1 and TRBJ1-2; 10 bases are a match to TRBD1. The CDR3 has 17 amino acids. Germline V gene sequence: CDR1 SGHRS, CDR2 YFSETQ. The J segment lost 7 bases and the V segment lost 0 bases, leaving 12 bases of the junction unmatched. Here the CDR3 reads CASSLGGTGAQVGGYTF. The CDR3 bases are TGCGCCAGCAGCTTGGGAGGGACAGGGGCACAGGTCGGTGGCTACACCTTC.

The chain employs TRBV4-2 and TRBJ2-3, with TRBD2 matching 14 bases. CDR1 is LGHNA and CDR2 is YNFKEQ in the germline V gene. The CDR3 totals 22 residues. Unmatched junction bases numbered 18, after V lost 4 bases and J lost 0 bases. The CDR3 here is CASSLPPGLAGVPDDSTDTQYF. The CDR3 DNA sequence: TGTGCCAGCAGCCTACCGCCGGGACTAGCGGGGGTTCCTGATGATAGCACAGATACGCAGTATTTT.

The V and J genes are TRBV2 and TRBJ1-6, with 7 nucleotides matching TRBD1. Germline lookup yields CDR1 SNHLY and CDR2 FYNNEI. V trimming: 7 bases; J trimming: 7 bases; junction bases outside the gene matches: 4. The CDR3 consists of 13 residues. CDR3 in DNA: TGTGCCAGCAAGGAACAGGGGAATTCACCCCTCCACTTT. Amino acids: CASKEQGNSPLHF.

This clone was counted between two and nine times. The chain recombines TRBV29-1 with TRBJ2-1, with a weak D call TRBD2 (5 bases). This CDR3 is built from 12 residues. The V end was cut by 8 bases, the J end by 0 bases, with 8 bases between. CDR1 SQVTM and CDR2 ANQGSEA come from the germline V gene. CDR3 in amino acids: CSTRDSYNEQFF. CDR3 in DNA: TGCAGCACCCGGGACTCCTACAATGAGCAGTTCTTC.

The chain links TRBV29-1 to TRBJ1-1; unclear D gene. Looked up from germline, CDR1 is SQVTM and CDR2 is ANQGSEA. CDR3 length: 13 residues. V was cut by 4 bases and J by 2 bases, with 11 bases left in between. The CDR3 here is CSVAYRHNTEAFF. The CDR3 DNA sequence: TGCAGCGTTGCTTACAGACATAACACTGAAGCTTTCTTT.

This clone has a single count. The chain joins TRBV30 to TRBJ2-5; 8 nucleotides match TRBD2. Germline V gene sequence: CDR1 GTSNPN, CDR2 SVGIG (reference sequence). V trimming: 4 bases; J trimming: 5 bases; junction bases outside the gene matches: 12. This CDR3 has 15 residues. CDR3 loop: CAWIPDGGGTETQYF. Written as DNA, the CDR3 is TGTGCCTGGATCCCAGACGGGGGGGGCACGGAGACCCAGTACTTC.

The gene calls are TRBV7-9 and TRBJ1-2, with D possibly TRBD1 on 5 matching bases. V was pared by 5 bases and J by 7 bases, with 17 bases between. Germline V gene sequence: CDR1 SEHNR, CDR2 FQNEAQ (reference sequence). This CDR3 is built from 14 residues. CDR3 amino acids: CASSRTRPGGGYTF. DNA for the CDR3: TGTGCCAGCAGCCGAACCCGACCGGGGGGTGGCTACACCTTC.

The V call is TRBV12-5, the J call TRBJ1-1; TRBD1 aligns across 7 bases. This CDR3 has 15 amino acids. Germline V CDR1 and CDR2: LGHNT, FRNRAP. Trimming cost V 5 bases and J 3 bases; bases outside gene matches: 9. This CDR3 is CASGTNRGWDTEAFF. For the CDR3, the DNA is TGTGCTAGTGGTACAAACAGGGGCTGGGACACTGAAGCTTTCTTT.